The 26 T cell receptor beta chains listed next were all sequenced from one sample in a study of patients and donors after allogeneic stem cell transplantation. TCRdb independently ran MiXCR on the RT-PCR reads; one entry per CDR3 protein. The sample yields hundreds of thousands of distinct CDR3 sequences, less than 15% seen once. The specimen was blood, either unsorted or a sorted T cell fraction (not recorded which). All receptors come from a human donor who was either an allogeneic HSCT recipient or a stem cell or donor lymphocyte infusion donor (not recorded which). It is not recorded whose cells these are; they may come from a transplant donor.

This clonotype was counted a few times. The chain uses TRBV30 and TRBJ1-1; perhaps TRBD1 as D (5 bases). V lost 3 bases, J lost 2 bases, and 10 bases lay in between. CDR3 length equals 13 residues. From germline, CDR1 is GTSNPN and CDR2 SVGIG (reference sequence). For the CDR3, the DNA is TGTGCCTGGAGAGAGACAGAAAACACTGAAGCTTTCTTT. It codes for CAWRETENTEAFF. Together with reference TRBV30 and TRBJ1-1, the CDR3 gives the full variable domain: SQTIHQWPATLVQPVGSPLSLECTVEGTSNPNLYWYRQAAGRGLQLLFYSVGIGQISSEVPQNLSASRPQDRQFILSSKKLLLSDSGFYLCAWRETENTEAFFGQGTRLTVV.

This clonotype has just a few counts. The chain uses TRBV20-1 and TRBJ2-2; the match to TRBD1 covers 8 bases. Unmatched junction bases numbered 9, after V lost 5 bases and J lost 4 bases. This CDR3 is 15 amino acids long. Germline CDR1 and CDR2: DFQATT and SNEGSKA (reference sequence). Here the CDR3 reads CSARPGGSGTGELFF. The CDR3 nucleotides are TGCAGTGCTCGACCAGGGGGCTCGGGCACCGGGGAGCTGTTTTTT.

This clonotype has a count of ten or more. Written as DNA, the CDR3 is TGTGCCAGCAGCGTCCGGGACACCCGCACAGATACGCAGTATTTT. It specifies CASSVRDTRTDTQYF. J is TRBJ2-3 and V is TRBV9; a possible D gene is TRBD1 (6 bases). Trimming removed 2 bases from V and 1 base from J, with 11 bases in between. Germline values: CDR1 SGDLS, CDR2 YYNGEE. The CDR3 length is 15 residues.

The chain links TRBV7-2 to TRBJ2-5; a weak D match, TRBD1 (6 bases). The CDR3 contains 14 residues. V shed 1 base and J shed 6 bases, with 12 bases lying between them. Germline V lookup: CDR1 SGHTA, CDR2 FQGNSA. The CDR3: CASSLGPQGKTQYF. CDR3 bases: TGTGCCAGCAGCTTAGGCCCACAGGGAAAGACCCAGTACTTC.

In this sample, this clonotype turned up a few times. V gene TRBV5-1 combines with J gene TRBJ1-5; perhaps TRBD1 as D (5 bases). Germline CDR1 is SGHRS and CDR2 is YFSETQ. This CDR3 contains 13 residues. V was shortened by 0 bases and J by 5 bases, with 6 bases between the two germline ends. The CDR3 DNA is TGCGCCAGCAGCTTGGGGGACCATCAGCCCCAGCATTTT. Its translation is CASSLGDHQPQHF. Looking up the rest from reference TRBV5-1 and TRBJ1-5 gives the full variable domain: KAGVTQTPRYLIKTRGQQVTLSCSPISGHRSVSWYQQTPGQGLQFLFEYFSETQRNKGNFPGRFSGRQFSNSRSEMNVSTLELGDSALYLCASSLGDHQPQHFGDGTRLSIL.

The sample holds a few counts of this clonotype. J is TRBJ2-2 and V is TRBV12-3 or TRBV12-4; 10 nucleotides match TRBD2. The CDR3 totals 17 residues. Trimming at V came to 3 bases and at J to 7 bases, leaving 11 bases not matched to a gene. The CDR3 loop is CASSFVGTSEQLGELFF. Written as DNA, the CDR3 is TGTGCCAGCAGTTTTGTGGGGACTAGCGAGCAACTCGGGGAGCTGTTTTTT.

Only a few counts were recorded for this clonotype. CDR3 in amino acids: CASSESGGGGTDTQYF. DNA for the CDR3: TGTGCCAGCAGTGAATCAGGCGGGGGGGGCACAGATACGCAGTATTTT. The V gene is TRBV6-1, the J gene TRBJ2-3, with 9 bases matching TRBD2. The CDR3 contains 16 residues. Germline trimming cut 2 bases from V and 1 base from J; bases unmatched to any gene: 4. The germline CDR1 and CDR2 sequences are MNHNS and SASEGT.

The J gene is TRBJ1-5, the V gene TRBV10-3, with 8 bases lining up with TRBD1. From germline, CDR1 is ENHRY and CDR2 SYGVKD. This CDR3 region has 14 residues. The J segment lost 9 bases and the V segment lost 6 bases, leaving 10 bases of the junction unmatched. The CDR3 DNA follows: TGTGCCATCAGCGGACAGGGAGTAAGTCGGCCCCAGCATTTT. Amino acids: CAISGQGVSRPQHF.

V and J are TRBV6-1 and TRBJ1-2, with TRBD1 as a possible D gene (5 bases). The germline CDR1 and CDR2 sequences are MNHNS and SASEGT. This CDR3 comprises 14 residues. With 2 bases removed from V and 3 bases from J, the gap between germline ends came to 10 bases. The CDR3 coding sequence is TGTGCCAGCAGTGAATCCGGCAGGGACTATGGCTACACCTTC. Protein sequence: CASSESGRDYGYTF.

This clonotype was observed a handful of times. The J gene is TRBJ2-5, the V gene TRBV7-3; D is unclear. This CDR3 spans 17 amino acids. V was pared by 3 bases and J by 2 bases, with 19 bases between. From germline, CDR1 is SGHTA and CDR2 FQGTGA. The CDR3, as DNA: TGTGCCAGCAGCTTTTCGGGTTTAGCCAAAGGGCAAGAGACCCAGTACTTC. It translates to CASSFSGLAKGQETQYF. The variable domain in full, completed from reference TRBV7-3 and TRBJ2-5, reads GAGVSQTPSNKVTEKGKYVELRCDPISGHTALYWYRQSLGQGPEFLIYFQGTGAADDSGLPNDRFFAVRPEGSVSTLKIQRTERGDSAVYLCASSFSGLAKGQETQYFGPGTRLLVL.

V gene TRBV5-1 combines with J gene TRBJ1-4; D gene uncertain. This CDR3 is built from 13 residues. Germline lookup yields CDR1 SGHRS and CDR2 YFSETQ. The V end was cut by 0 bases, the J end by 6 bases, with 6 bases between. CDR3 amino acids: CASSLGTDEKLFF. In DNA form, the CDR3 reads TGCGCCAGCAGCTTGGGGACCGATGAAAAACTGTTTTTT.

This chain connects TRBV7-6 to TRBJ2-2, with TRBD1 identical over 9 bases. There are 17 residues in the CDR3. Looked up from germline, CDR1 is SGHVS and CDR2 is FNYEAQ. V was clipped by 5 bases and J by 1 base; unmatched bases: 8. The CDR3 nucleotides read TGTGCCAGCAGCGAAGGCCCGGGACAGGGGAACACCGGGGAGCTGTTTTTT. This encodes CASSEGPGQGNTGELFF.

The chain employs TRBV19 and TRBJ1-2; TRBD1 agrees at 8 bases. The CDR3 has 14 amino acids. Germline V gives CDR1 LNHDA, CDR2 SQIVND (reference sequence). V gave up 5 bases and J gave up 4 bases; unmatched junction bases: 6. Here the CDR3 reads CASSSGGKGYGYTF. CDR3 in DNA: TGTGCCAGTAGTTCAGGGGGCAAGGGCTATGGCTACACCTTC.

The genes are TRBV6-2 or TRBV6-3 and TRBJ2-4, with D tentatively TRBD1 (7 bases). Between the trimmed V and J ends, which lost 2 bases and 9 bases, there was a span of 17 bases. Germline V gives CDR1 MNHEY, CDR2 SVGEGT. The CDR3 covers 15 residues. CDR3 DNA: TGTGCCAGCAGTTACCCTCGGCAGGGGGGAAGCATTCAGTACTTC. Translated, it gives CASSYPRQGGSIQYF.

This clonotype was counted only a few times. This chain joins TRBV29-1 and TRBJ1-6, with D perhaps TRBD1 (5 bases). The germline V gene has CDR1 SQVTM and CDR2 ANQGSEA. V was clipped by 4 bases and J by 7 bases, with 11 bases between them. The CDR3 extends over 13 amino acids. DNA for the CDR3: TGCAGCGTTGCTGGGACCCAAAATTCACCCCTCCACTTT. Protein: CSVAGTQNSPLHF.

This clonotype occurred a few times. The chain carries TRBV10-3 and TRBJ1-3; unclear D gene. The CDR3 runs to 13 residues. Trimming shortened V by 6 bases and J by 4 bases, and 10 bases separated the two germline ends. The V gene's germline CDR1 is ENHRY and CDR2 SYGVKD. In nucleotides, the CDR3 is TGTGCCATCAGGCCATTCGCCGGAAACACCATATATTTT. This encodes CAIRPFAGNTIYF.

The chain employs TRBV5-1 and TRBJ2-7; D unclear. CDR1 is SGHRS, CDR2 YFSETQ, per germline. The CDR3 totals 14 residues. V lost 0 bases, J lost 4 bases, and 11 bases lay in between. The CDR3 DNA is TGCGCCAGCAGCTTGGGGGGATACCAGTACGAGCAGTACTTC. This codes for CASSLGGYQYEQYF.

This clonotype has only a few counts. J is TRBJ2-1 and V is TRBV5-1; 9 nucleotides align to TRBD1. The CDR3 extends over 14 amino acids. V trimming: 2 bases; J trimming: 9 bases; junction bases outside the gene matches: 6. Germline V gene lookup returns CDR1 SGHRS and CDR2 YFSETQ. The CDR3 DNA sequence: TGCGCCAGCAGCTTTGAGGGACAGGGAGGTGAGCAGTTCTTC. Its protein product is CASSFEGQGGEQFF.

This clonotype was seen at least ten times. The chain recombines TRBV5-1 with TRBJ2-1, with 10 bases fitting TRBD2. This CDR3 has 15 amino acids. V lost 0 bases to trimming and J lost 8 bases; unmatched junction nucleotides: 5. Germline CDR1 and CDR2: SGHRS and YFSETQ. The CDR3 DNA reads TGCGCCAGCAGCTTGGTAGCGGGAGGTTCGGATGAGCAGTTCTTC. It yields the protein CASSLVAGGSDEQFF.

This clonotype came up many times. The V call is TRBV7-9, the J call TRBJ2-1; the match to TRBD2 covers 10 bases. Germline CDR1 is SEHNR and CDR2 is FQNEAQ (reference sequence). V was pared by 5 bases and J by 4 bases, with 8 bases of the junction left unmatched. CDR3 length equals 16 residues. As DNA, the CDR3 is TGTGCCAGCAGCCTTCAAAGCGGGGGGGGATACAATGAGCAGTTCTTC. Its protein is CASSLQSGGGYNEQFF.

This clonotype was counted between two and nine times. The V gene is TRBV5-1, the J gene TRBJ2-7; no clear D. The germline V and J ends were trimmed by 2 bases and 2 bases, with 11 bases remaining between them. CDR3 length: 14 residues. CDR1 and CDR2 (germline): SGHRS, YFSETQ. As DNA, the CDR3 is TGCGCCAGCAGCTTCGGAGCCGCCCCCTACGAGCAGTACTTC. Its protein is CASSFGAAPYEQYF.

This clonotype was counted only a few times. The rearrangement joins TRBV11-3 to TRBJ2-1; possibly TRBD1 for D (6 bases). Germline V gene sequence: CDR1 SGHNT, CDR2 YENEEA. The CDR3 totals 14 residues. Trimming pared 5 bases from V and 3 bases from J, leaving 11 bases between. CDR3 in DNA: TGTGCCAGCAGCCAGACAGGCTTCTACAATGAGCAGTTCTTC. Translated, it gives CASSQTGFYNEQFF. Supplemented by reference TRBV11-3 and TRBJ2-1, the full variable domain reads EAGVVQSPRYKIIEKKQPVAFWCNPISGHNTLYWYLQNLGQGPELLIRYENEEAVDDSQLPKDRFSAERLKGVDSTLKIQPAELGDSAVYLCASSQTGFYNEQFFGPGTRLTVL.

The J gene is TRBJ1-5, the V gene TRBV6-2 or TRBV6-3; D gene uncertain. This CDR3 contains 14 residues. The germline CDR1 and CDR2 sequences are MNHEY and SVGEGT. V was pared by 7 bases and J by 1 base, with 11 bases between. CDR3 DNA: TGTGCCAGCAACACCGGGCTAAGCAATCAGCCCCAGCATTTT. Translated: CASNTGLSNQPQHF.

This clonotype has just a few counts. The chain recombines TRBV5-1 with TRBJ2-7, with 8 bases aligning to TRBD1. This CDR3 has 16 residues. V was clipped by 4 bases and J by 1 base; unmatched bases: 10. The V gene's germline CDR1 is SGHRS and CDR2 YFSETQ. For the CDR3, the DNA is TGCGCCAGCAGCCCGCGACAGGGGATAGGGTCCTACGAGCAGTACTTC. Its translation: CASSPRQGIGSYEQYF.

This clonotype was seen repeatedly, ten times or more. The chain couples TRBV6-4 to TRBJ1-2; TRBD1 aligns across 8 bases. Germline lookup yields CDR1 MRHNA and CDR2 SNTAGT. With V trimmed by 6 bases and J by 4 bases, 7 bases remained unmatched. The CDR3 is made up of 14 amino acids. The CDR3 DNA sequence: TGTGCCAGCAGGAGGGGACAGGCTTTCTATGGCTACACCTTC. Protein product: CASRRGQAFYGYTF.

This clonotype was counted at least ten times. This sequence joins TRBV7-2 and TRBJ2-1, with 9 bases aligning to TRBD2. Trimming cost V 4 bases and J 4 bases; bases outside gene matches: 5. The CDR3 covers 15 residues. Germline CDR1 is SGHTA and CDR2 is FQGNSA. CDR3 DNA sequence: TGTGCCAGCAGCTCCGGGACTAGCCTATACAATGAGCAGTTCTTC. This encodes CASSSGTSLYNEQFF. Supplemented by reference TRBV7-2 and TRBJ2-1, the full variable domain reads GAGVSQSPSNKVTEKGKDVELRCDPISGHTALYWYRQSLGQGLEFLIYFQGNSAPDKSGLPSDRFSAERTGGSVSTLTIQRTQQEDSAVYLCASSSGTSLYNEQFFGPGTRLTVL.